Following are 19 T cell receptor beta chains from one sample sequenced in a study of blood T cell repertoires in COVID-19 (dated by TCRdb to 2020 to 2021). Receptor libraries were prepared by the immunoSEQ multiplex PCR assay. The table comes from immuneACCESS by way of TCRdb, which keeps in-frame sequences with V and J called. Part of the clones is missing from these tables; in studies checked, under half for an unresolved V gene and the rest for unknown reasons. The sample table records around 480,000 clones; around 90% of these occur just once. The ten most abundant clones make up about 0.65% of the sample. Material: PBMCs or T cells enriched from blood (not recorded which). The origin of the receptors is a woman aged 18-29 years who had recovered from COVID-19.

This clone was recorded only once. The chain carries TRBV5-1 and TRBJ1-1; possibly TRBD1 for D (6 bases). Deletions cut 0 bases from V and 6 bases from J, with 12 bases between. Germline V gene sequence: CDR1 SGHRS, CDR2 YFSETQ. This CDR3 is built from 14 residues. For the CDR3, the DNA is TGCGCCAGCAGCTTGGATGGACAGACGCCTGAAGCTTTCTTT. As protein: CASSLDGQTPEAFF. Drawing the rest from reference TRBV5-1 and TRBJ1-1, the complete variable domain is KAGVTQTPRYLIKTRGQQVTLSCSPISGHRSVSWYQQTPGQGLQFLFEYFSETQRNKGNFPGRFSGRQFSNSRSEMNVSTLELGDSALYLCASSLDGQTPEAFFGQGTRLTVV.

The chain has TRBV28 and TRBJ1-2; no reliable D call. V was pared by 4 bases and J by 3 bases, with 12 bases between. The germline V gene encodes CDR1 MDHEN and CDR2 SYDVKM. The length of the CDR3 is 14 residues. The CDR3 DNA reads as TGTGCCAGCAGTTCACGAGGGCCTTACTATGGCTACACCTTC. This gives the protein CASSSRGPYYGYTF.

The chain joins TRBV12-5 to TRBJ2-5; possible D gene TRBD1, 6 bases. Trimming left V 6 bases short and J 5 bases short, with 13 bases between. The germline V gene encodes CDR1 LGHNT and CDR2 FRNRAP. The length of the CDR3 is 13 residues. Here the CDR3 DNA reads TGTGCTAGTGGCGAAGCAAGGGGGGAGACCCAGTACTTC. The encoded protein is CASGEARGETQYF.

This chain uses TRBV19 with TRBJ1-2; D unresolved. CDR3 size: 12 residues. V lost 6 bases to trimming and J lost 8 bases, with 13 bases between them. Germline V gives CDR1 LNHDA, CDR2 SQIVND (reference sequence). Written as DNA, the CDR3 is TGTGCCAGTAGCCCGGGAGGAGGAGGCTACACCTTC. It is translated as CASSPGGGGYTF.

The chain couples TRBV3-1 (or the pseudogene TRBV3-2) to TRBJ2-3; D remains unclear. CDR1 and CDR2 (germline): LGHDT, YNNKEL (reference sequence). The CDR3 sequence is 13 residues long. Trimming removed 6 bases at V and 0 bases at J, with 7 bases between. In nucleotides, the CDR3 is TGTGCCAGCAGGTGGGCTAGCACAGATACGCAGTATTTT. Its protein is CASRWASTDTQYF.

This clone was seen a handful of times. V is TRBV7-9 and J is TRBJ2-1; D may be TRBD2 (5 bases). This CDR3 comprises 12 residues. V lost 4 bases and J lost 14, with 15 bases in between. The germline CDR1 and CDR2 sequences are SEHNR and FQNEAQ (reference sequence). This CDR3 reads CASSSTDYVEFF. DNA for the CDR3: TGTGCCAGCAGCTCAACCGACTATGTTGAGTTCTTC.

This clone was observed a single time. The CDR3: CASSLGTGGTNEQFF. CDR3 nucleotide sequence: TGCGCCAGCAGCTTAGGGACAGGGGGTACAAATGAGCAGTTCTTC. The J gene is TRBJ2-1, the V gene TRBV5-1; 11 bases are a match to TRBD1. V trimming: 2 bases; J trimming: 7 bases; junction bases outside the gene matches: 5. This CDR3 comprises 15 residues. The germline gives CDR1 SGHRS, CDR2 YFSETQ.

J is TRBJ2-5 and V is TRBV3-1 (or the pseudogene TRBV3-2), with 13 bases identical to TRBD2. The germline V gene encodes CDR1 LGHDT and CDR2 YNNKEL (reference sequence). The trim removed 7 bases at V and 0 bases at J, leaving 8 bases unmatched. The CDR3 runs to 17 residues. The CDR3: CASTPQLAGGDQETQYF. For the CDR3, the DNA is TGTGCCAGCACCCCCCAACTAGCGGGGGGGGACCAAGAGACCCAGTACTTC.

The V call is TRBV9, the J call TRBJ1-4; 7 positions agree with TRBD1. The germline CDR1 and CDR2 sequences are SGDLS and YYNGEE. The CDR3 extends over 15 amino acids. V trimming: 4 bases; J trimming: 0 bases; junction bases outside the gene matches: 3. The CDR3 nucleotides read TGTGCCAGCAGCCCCGGGACAGCAACTAATGAAAAACTGTTTTTT. Its translation: CASSPGTATNEKLFF.

This clone was observed a single time. The rearrangement links TRBV28 to TRBJ2-5, with TRBD1 identical over 7 bases. V was clipped by 7 bases and J by 4 bases; unmatched bases: 6. CDR3 length: 13 amino acids. Looked up from germline, CDR1 is MDHEN and CDR2 is SYDVKM. CDR3: CASTGQARETQYF. Written as DNA, the CDR3 is TGTGCCAGCACCGGACAGGCCCGAGAGACCCAGTACTTC. The variable domain in full, completed from reference TRBV28 and TRBJ2-5, reads DVKVTQSSRYLVKRTGEKVFLECVQDMDHENMFWYRQDPGLGLRLIYFSYDVKMKEKGDIPEGYSVSREKKERFSLILESASTNQTSMYLCASTGQARETQYFGPGTRLLVL.

V and J are TRBV30 and TRBJ1-1; D not resolved. The germline V gene has CDR1 GTSNPN and CDR2 SVGIG (reference sequence). This CDR3 region has 12 residues. V lost 1 base, J lost 10 bases, and 13 bases lay in between. The CDR3 DNA reads TGTGCCTGGAGTGACAGAAAACGGGGAGCTTTCTTT. This translates into CAWSDRKRGAFF.

Worth noting for this clone: A junction end diverges from the germline sequence, so it may reflect a read error. This chain links TRBV19 with TRBJ2-3; no clear D gene. The germline V gene encodes CDR1 LNHDA and CDR2 SQIVND (reference sequence). There are 15 residues in the CDR3. In nucleotides, the CDR3 is TGTGCCAGCAGTATAGGTGGCTTTCTCACAGATACGCAGTATTTT. Its translation: CASSIGGFLTDTQYF.

This sequence joins TRBV11-3 and TRBJ2-2; TRBD2 is a possible D gene (5 bases). V lost 5 bases and J 6 bases, leaving 7 bases between the germline ends. The CDR3 has 12 amino acids. The germline gives CDR1 SGHNT, CDR2 YENEEA. The CDR3 bases are TGTGCCAGCAGCCGGGATGCCGGGGAGCTGTTTTTT. Amino acid sequence: CASSRDAGELFF.

The V call is TRBV5-1, the J call TRBJ1-2; the match to TRBD1 covers 7 bases. Trimming cost V 0 bases and J 8 bases; bases outside gene matches: 4. Germline values: CDR1 SGHRS, CDR2 YFSETQ. The CDR3 is 13 residues long. CDR3 sequence: CASSLEGAGGYTF. The CDR3 bases are TGCGCCAGCAGCTTGGAGGGGGCTGGAGGCTACACCTTC.

CDR3 coding DNA: TGTGCCAGCAGTTGGGACAGGGGGGAAAACACCATATATTTT. It is translated as CASSWDRGENTIYF. The rearrangement uses TRBV6-5 and TRBJ1-3; the match to TRBD1 covers 11 bases. The CDR3 consists of 14 residues. Looked up from germline, CDR1 is MNHEY and CDR2 is SVGAGI. V trimming: 4 bases; J trimming: 6 bases; junction bases outside the gene matches: 2.

This clone was recorded only once. V is TRBV3-1 (or the pseudogene TRBV3-2) and J is TRBJ2-5, with TRBD1 as a possible D gene (6 bases). Germline CDR1 is LGHDT and CDR2 is YNNKEL (reference sequence). This CDR3 has 14 residues. V was trimmed by 4 bases and J by 5 bases, leaving 14 bases between them. CDR3 coding DNA: TGTGCCAGCAGCCTCAACAGGGTTTGGGAGACCCAGTACTTC. Its protein product is CASSLNRVWETQYF.

The chain employs TRBV5-6 and TRBJ2-7, with a possible D match to TRBD2 (6 bases). Trimming took off 6 bases at V and 3 bases at J, with 16 bases between the two ends. In germline, CDR1 is SGHDT, CDR2 YYEEEE. This CDR3 comprises 14 residues. CDR3 residues: CASTRGILNYEQYF. CDR3 nucleotides: TGTGCCAGCACCCGGGGGATTTTGAACTACGAGCAGTACTTC. Supplemented by reference TRBV5-6 and TRBJ2-7, the full variable domain reads DAGVTQSPTHLIKTRGQQVTLRCSPKSGHDTVSWYQQALGQGPQFIFQYYEEEERQRGNFPDRFSGHQFPNYSSELNVNALLLGDSALYLCASTRGILNYEQYFGPGTRLTVT.

The V gene is TRBV2, the J gene TRBJ2-7; D possibly corresponds to TRBD1 (6 bases). Trimming left V 6 bases short and J 6 bases short, with 15 bases between. The CDR3 spans 13 residues. The germline gives CDR1 SNHLY, CDR2 FYNNEI. CDR3 protein: CASRQTGLGEQYF. The CDR3 nucleotides read TGTGCCAGCAGGCAGACAGGATTGGGCGAGCAGTACTTC.

The chain has TRBV27 and TRBJ2-7; possible D gene TRBD2, 6 bases. Per the germline V gene, CDR1 is MNHEY and CDR2 is SMNVEV (reference sequence). With 3 bases removed from V and 4 bases from J, the gap between germline ends came to 13 bases. The CDR3 sequence is 14 residues long. Here the CDR3 reads CASSLSREVYEQYF. CDR3 bases: TGTGCCAGCAGTTTGTCCAGGGAGGTGTACGAGCAGTACTTC.